This T cell receptor (beta chain) stems from a study of human T cells and chemical hapten exposure. Overall study context: Readings were taken at 6 days from patch tests that had applied 0.01% DPC to the upper back.

Time point meaning: patch test 2, 6 weeks after DPC sensitization. Stated treatment: therapeutic diphenylcyclopropenone sensitization with weekly scalp DPC. This clonotype was recorded at least ten times. V was pared by 6 bases and J by 11 bases, with 22 bases between. CDR3 size: 15 residues. Per germline, CDR1 MDHEN and CDR2 SYDVKM. Each CDR3 protein is one row after TCRdb ran MiXCR on the RACE reads. The sample records about 400,000 distinct CDR3 sequences, about 6.3% being singletons. The source of this sequence is a woman younger than 30 with alopecia areata. Some clones in this sample may be carry-over from other donors' samples. The sample in question was whole blood, obtained in connection with sensitization to the hapten diphenylcyclopropenone (DPC). The V gene is TRBV28, the J gene TRBJ1-4; D gene unclear. The DNA for the CDR3 is TGTGCCAGCAGCCGCGCCGATCTACTTCTTGCTAAACTGTTTTTT. It specifies CASSRADLLLAKLFF.